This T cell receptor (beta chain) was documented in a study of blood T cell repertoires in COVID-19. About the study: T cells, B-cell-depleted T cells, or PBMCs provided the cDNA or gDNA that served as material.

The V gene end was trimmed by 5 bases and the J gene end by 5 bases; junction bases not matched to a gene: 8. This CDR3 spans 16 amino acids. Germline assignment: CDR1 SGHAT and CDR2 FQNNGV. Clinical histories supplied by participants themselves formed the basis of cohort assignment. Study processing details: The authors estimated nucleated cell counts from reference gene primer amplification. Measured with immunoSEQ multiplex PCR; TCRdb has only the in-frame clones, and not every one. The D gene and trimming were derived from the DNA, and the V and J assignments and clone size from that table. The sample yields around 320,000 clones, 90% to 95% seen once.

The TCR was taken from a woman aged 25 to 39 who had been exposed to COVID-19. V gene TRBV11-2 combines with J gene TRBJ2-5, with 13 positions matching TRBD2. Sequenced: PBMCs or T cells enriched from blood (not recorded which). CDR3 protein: CASSETSGGAWETQYF. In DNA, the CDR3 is TGTGCCAGCAGCGAAACTAGCGGGGGGGCCTGGGAGACCCAGTACTTC.